Below are 31 T cell receptor beta chains sequenced from a single sample in a study of persistence of HIV-infected CD4 T cells. Lysates of CMV-infected fibroblasts at around 9.8 ug/mL stimulated these cells. Memory cells lacking CD40L and CD69 with high CD45RO were sorted. Their antigens are not known. This was the immunoSEQ version 4 assay in survey mode. The data were produced by immunoSEQ multiplex PCR, yet TCRdb's version contains in-frame clones alone and is incomplete. The sample yields approximately 35,000 clones, roughly 80% seen once. The material was CD4+ T cells sorted from PBMCs after roughly 17-hour stimulation, obtained from a patient who received antiretroviral therapy. These receptors came from an adult man with HIV who was CMV-seropositive.

The rearrangement links TRBV6-5 to TRBJ1-6; D remains ambiguous. The CDR3 has 15 amino acids. Per the germline V gene, CDR1 is MNHEY and CDR2 is SVGAGI. The ends were cut back, 6 bases at V and 7 bases at J, with 16 bases in the middle. The CDR3 protein is CASRGLGKENSPLHF. DNA for the CDR3: TGTGCCAGCAGAGGCCTCGGGAAAGAGAATTCACCCCTCCACTTT.

The gene calls are TRBV18 and TRBJ2-1; D is undetermined. Trimming removed 3 bases from V and 8 bases from J, with 26 bases in between. Germline lookup yields CDR1 KGHSH and CDR2 LQKENI. The CDR3 sequence is 18 residues long. CDR3 sequence reads: CASSPVWLSQNGFDEQFF. Written as DNA, the CDR3 is TGTGCCAGCTCACCCGTCTGGTTGTCACAAAACGGTTTCGATGAGCAGTTCTTC.

The CDR3 bases are TGTGCCTGGTCCCCGCACAGGGCAACTAATGAAAAACTGTTTTTT. This encodes CAWSPHRATNEKLFF. The V gene is TRBV30, the J gene TRBJ1-4; D might be TRBD1 (6 bases). Looked up from germline, CDR1 is GTSNPN and CDR2 is SVGIG (reference sequence). This CDR3 region has 15 residues. Trimming shortened V by 5 bases and J by 0 bases, and 13 bases separated the two germline ends.

The rearrangement links TRBV4-3 to TRBJ1-1; D perhaps matches TRBD1 (5 bases). The V end lost 1 base, the J end lost 5 bases, and 11 bases lay between the germline ends. The CDR3 contains 14 residues. The germline V gene has CDR1 LGHNA and CDR2 YSLEER. The CDR3: CASSQGGRTTEAFF. In nucleotides, the CDR3 is TGCGCCAGCAGCCAAGGGGGACGGACGACTGAAGCTTTCTTT.

The table lists this clone with a count of one. This rearrangement joins TRBV5-4 to TRBJ2-5, with D perhaps TRBD1 (5 bases). Germline V gene sequence: CDR1 SGHNT, CDR2 YYREEE (reference sequence). This CDR3 has 13 residues. Trimming pared 0 bases from V and 3 bases from J, leaving 6 bases between. The CDR3 is CASSLAREETQYF. In DNA, the CDR3 is TGTGCCAGCAGCTTGGCCAGGGAAGAGACCCAGTACTTC.

This clone was recorded once. The V call is TRBV14, the J call TRBJ1-1, with a weak D call TRBD1 (5 bases). From germline, CDR1 is SGHDN and CDR2 FVKESK. V lost 6 bases and J 1 base, leaving 12 bases between the germline ends. This CDR3 has 14 amino acids. The CDR3 is CASRKLTENTEAFF. CDR3 DNA: TGTGCCAGCAGAAAGCTGACAGAGAACACTGAAGCTTTCTTT.

The CDR3 spells CASSFDGYSNQPQHF. The CDR3 DNA reads as TGTGCCAGCAGCTTTGACGGTTATAGCAATCAGCCCCAGCATTTT. The V gene is TRBV6-5, the J gene TRBJ1-5; D uncertain. This CDR3 spans 15 amino acids. Germline V gene sequence: CDR1 MNHEY, CDR2 SVGAGI. Trimming took off 6 bases at V and 0 bases at J, with 12 bases between the two ends.

The chain has TRBV11-3 and TRBJ2-4; 8 nucleotides agree with TRBD2. V shed 4 bases and J 7 bases; nucleotides not matched to a gene: 3. The CDR3 runs to 13 residues. Germline values: CDR1 SGHNT, CDR2 YENEEA. The CDR3 sequence: CASSSTGGNIQYF. Written as DNA, the CDR3 is TGTGCCAGCAGCTCAACGGGGGGGAACATTCAGTACTTC.

The chain uses TRBV27 and TRBJ2-7, with 8 positions matching TRBD1. Germline CDR1 and CDR2: MNHEY and SMNVEV (reference sequence). J lost 2 bases, V lost 2 bases, and 2 bases had no gene match. The CDR3 runs 14 residues. The CDR3 bases are TGTGCCAGCAGTTTAGACAGGGGACCCTACGAGCAGTACTTC. As protein: CASSLDRGPYEQYF.

The chain uses TRBV25-1 and TRBJ1-1; 8 nucleotides line up with TRBD1. There are 15 residues in the CDR3. Germline CDR1 MGHDK, CDR2 SYGVNS. V dropped 4 bases and J dropped 0; count of bases not matched to a gene: 4. The CDR3 loop is CASSGHRGVNTEAFF. The CDR3 DNA is TGTGCCAGCAGTGGCCACAGGGGGGTGAACACTGAAGCTTTCTTT.

This chain joins TRBV10-3 and TRBJ2-1; 8 bases align to TRBD2. The CDR3 is 14 amino acids. V shed 7 bases and J 3 bases; nucleotides not matched to a gene: 5. CDR1 is ENHRY and CDR2 is SYGVKD in the germline V gene. CDR3 sequence reads: CAITPGGDYNEQFF. CDR3 bases: TGTGCCATCACCCCCGGGGGGGACTACAATGAGCAGTTCTTC.

This clone was detected only a few times. The rearrangement uses TRBV9 and TRBJ2-7, with D unresolved. This CDR3 is 12 amino acids long. Germline loops: CDR1 SGDLS, CDR2 YYNGEE. V was trimmed by 1 base and J by 7 bases, leaving 9 bases between them. The CDR3 is CASSVSPTEQYF. CDR3 sequence (DNA): TGTGCCAGCAGCGTATCCCCGACAGAGCAGTACTTC.

This clone was observed a handful of times. This sequence joins TRBV4-2 and TRBJ1-2; tentatively, D is TRBD1 (5 bases). Germline V lookup: CDR1 LGHNA, CDR2 YNFKEQ. CDR3 length: 15 amino acids. Trimming shortened V by 4 bases and J by 2 bases, and 14 bases separated the two germline ends. CDR3 sequence reads: CASSRPTGLNYGYTF. As DNA, the CDR3 is TGTGCCAGCAGCCGTCCCACAGGTTTAAACTATGGCTACACCTTC.

The CDR3 here is CASSEKTAHSMPQHF. DNA for the CDR3: TGTGCCAGCAGTGAAAAGACAGCCCACTCTATGCCCCAGCATTTT. The chain carries TRBV2 and TRBJ1-5, with D possibly matching TRBD1 (5 bases). Germline lookup yields CDR1 SNHLY and CDR2 FYNNEI. The CDR3 is 15 residues long. Trimming removed 2 bases from V and 9 bases from J, with 17 bases in between.

In its sample, this clone was seen a few times. The chain carries TRBV2 and TRBJ1-4; 9 bases map to TRBD1. The CDR3 spans 19 residues. The germline V gene encodes CDR1 SNHLY and CDR2 FYNNEI. V lost 1 base to trimming and J lost 0 bases; unmatched junction nucleotides: 9. The CDR3 DNA reads as TGTGCCAGCAGTGAAGAGCCGGGACAGGGTAAAACAACTAATGAAAAACTGTTTTTT. Protein: CASSEEPGQGKTTNEKLFF.

The chain couples TRBV4-1 to TRBJ1-2; maybe TRBD1 (5 bases). CDR1 and CDR2 from the germline V gene are MGHRA and YSYEKL. CDR3 length: 14 residues. V shed 2 bases and J shed 8 bases, with 15 bases lying between them. The CDR3 spells CASSQQGNAKGYTF. DNA for the CDR3: TGCGCCAGCAGCCAACAGGGCAACGCGAAGGGCTACACCTTC.

The chain is built from TRBV12-3 or TRBV12-4 and TRBJ2-5, with unresolved D. V was pared by 2 bases and J by 5 bases, with 3 bases between. The CDR3 runs 11 residues. In DNA form, the CDR3 reads TGTGCCAGCAGTTTACAGGAGACCCAGTACTTC. Its protein product is CASSLQETQYF.

The V gene is TRBV5-1, the J gene TRBJ2-1, with D hard to call. V was cut by 0 bases and J by 1 base, with 8 bases left in between. Looked up from germline, CDR1 is SGHRS and CDR2 is YFSETQ. The CDR3 contains 15 residues. CDR3 sequence (DNA): TGCGCCAGCAGCTTGGGACTGGTGTCCTACAATGAGCAGTTCTTC. Encoded protein: CASSLGLVSYNEQFF.

Here the CDR3 reads CASSRGQGYSGNTIYF. The DNA for the CDR3 is TGTGCCAGCAGCCGGGGACAGGGGTACTCTGGAAACACCATATATTTT. The rearrangement uses TRBV5-6 and TRBJ1-3; TRBD1 matches 10 bases. The V and J ends lost 4 bases and 0 bases, in that order; junction bases with no gene match: 4. The CDR3 totals 16 residues. CDR1 is SGHDT, CDR2 YYEEEE, per germline.

V gene TRBV7-6 combines with J gene TRBJ1-1; maybe TRBD1 (5 bases). The ends were cut back, 5 bases at V and 1 base at J, with 20 bases in the middle. This CDR3 comprises 17 residues. In germline, CDR1 is SGHVS, CDR2 FNYEAQ. CDR3 region: CASSRGSWAGKNTEAFF. The CDR3 DNA reads TGTGCCAGCAGCCGCGGTAGTTGGGCAGGGAAGAACACTGAAGCTTTCTTT.

The chain has TRBV28 and TRBJ1-3; D is unclear. The germline V gene encodes CDR1 MDHEN and CDR2 SYDVKM. Trimming left V 2 bases short and J 0 bases short, with 11 bases between. This CDR3 comprises 16 residues. The CDR3 is CASSLQSLYSGNTIYF. DNA of the CDR3: TGTGCCAGCAGTTTACAGAGCCTATACTCTGGAAACACCATATATTTT.

The V and J genes are TRBV2 and TRBJ1-1; the D is unclear. There are 15 residues in the CDR3. Per germline, CDR1 SNHLY and CDR2 FYNNEI. The V end lost 0 bases, the J end lost 1 base, and 9 bases lay between the germline ends. CDR3 DNA: TGTGCCAGCAGTGAAGCGCTTCGAGGGAACACTGAAGCTTTCTTT. Protein: CASSEALRGNTEAFF. Complete variable domain (other parts from reference TRBV2 and TRBJ1-1): EPEVTQTPSHQVTQMGQEVILRCVPISNHLYFYWYRQILGQKVEFLVSFYNNEISEKSEIFDDQFSVERPDGSNFTLKIRSTKLEDSAMYFCASSEALRGNTEAFFGQGTRLTVV.

This clone was found once. This chain uses TRBV29-1 with TRBJ1-6, with 9 bases fitting TRBD1. After removal of 6 bases from V and 5 bases from J, the junction contained 5 bases not matched to a gene. This CDR3 has 14 residues. Germline CDR1 SQVTM, CDR2 ANQGSEA. Here the CDR3 reads CSVGDRAHNSPLHF. The CDR3 DNA is TGCAGCGTCGGGGACAGGGCGCATAATTCACCCCTCCACTTT.

The chain joins TRBV7-9 to TRBJ1-6; D gene ambiguous. The CDR3 has 15 amino acids. CDR1 and CDR2 (germline): SEHNR, FQNEAQ (reference sequence). Trimming cost V 1 base and J 8 bases, with 12 bases left between them. The CDR3 loop is CASSLGGPGDSPLHF. The CDR3 DNA follows: TGTGCCAGCAGCTTAGGAGGTCCTGGCGATTCACCCCTCCACTTT. The full variable domain, rest sourced from reference TRBV7-9 and TRBJ1-6, is DTGVSQNPRHKITKRGQNVTFRCDPISEHNRLYWYRQTLGQGPEFLTYFQNEAQLEKSRLLSDRFSAERPKGSFSTLEIQRTEQGDSAMYLCASSLGGPGDSPLHFGNGTRLTVT.

The V and J genes are TRBV10-3 and TRBJ2-3; D is unresolved. The CDR3 totals 17 residues. Deletions cut 4 bases from V and 2 bases from J, with 19 bases between. The V gene's germline CDR1 is ENHRY and CDR2 SYGVKD. CDR3 protein: CAISAYPGPGATDTQYF. CDR3 nucleotide sequence: TGTGCCATCAGTGCTTATCCGGGCCCTGGCGCCACAGATACGCAGTATTTT.

This clone was seen once. The J gene is TRBJ1-4, the V gene TRBV19, with TRBD1 matching 10 bases. The V and J ends lost 6 bases and 5 bases, in that order; junction bases with no gene match: 6. The CDR3 consists of 15 residues. Germline V gene sequence: CDR1 LNHDA, CDR2 SQIVND (reference sequence). CDR3 sequence (DNA): TGTGCCAGTAGATCCGGGGGACAGGGGAATGAAAAACTGTTTTTT. It codes for CASRSGGQGNEKLFF.

CDR3 DNA sequence: TGTGCCAGCACCTCCGGAGGGGCAATCACCGGGGAGCTGTTTTTT. This translates into CASTSGGAITGELFF. The chain combines TRBV7-2 with TRBJ2-2; weak D call: TRBD2 (6 bases). Trimming took 7 bases from V and 4 from J, leaving 16 bases between them. The CDR3 has 15 amino acids. Germline CDR1 SGHTA, CDR2 FQGNSA.

The rearrangement joins TRBV7-2 to TRBJ1-2; 7 nucleotides match TRBD1. Germline V lookup: CDR1 SGHTA, CDR2 FQGNSA. The V and J ends lost 1 base and 6 bases, in that order; junction bases with no gene match: 5. The CDR3 contains 14 residues. The CDR3 loop reads CASSLDDRVHGYTF. The CDR3 DNA sequence: TGTGCCAGCAGCTTAGACGACAGGGTCCATGGCTACACCTTC.

This chain joins TRBV12-5 and TRBJ1-2; D is undetermined. CDR1 is LGHNT, CDR2 FRNRAP, per germline. CDR3 length: 16 residues. V was pared by 0 bases and J by 8 bases, with 19 bases between. As DNA, the CDR3 is TGTGCTAGTGGTTTGGTAGAGAAAGTGGTAGGTTCGGGCTACACCTTC. Protein sequence: CASGLVEKVVGSGYTF.

This rearrangement joins TRBV6-5 to TRBJ1-3; weak D call: TRBD1 (6 bases). The CDR3 sequence is 15 residues long. Per the germline V gene, CDR1 is MNHEY and CDR2 is SVGAGI. V was trimmed by 4 bases and J by 0 bases, leaving 10 bases between them. The CDR3 reads CASSLQGYSGNTIYF. CDR3 nucleotides: TGTGCCAGCAGTTTACAGGGATACTCTGGAAACACCATATATTTT.

The chain employs TRBV9 and TRBJ2-2; D is ambiguous. Trimming left V 4 bases short and J 1 base short, with 11 bases between. Germline lookup yields CDR1 SGDLS and CDR2 YYNGEE. CDR3 length equals 15 residues. The CDR3 spells CASSYNAGNTGELFF. CDR3 DNA sequence: TGTGCCAGCAGCTACAACGCCGGGAACACCGGGGAGCTGTTTTTT. The variable domain in full, completed from reference TRBV9 and TRBJ2-2, reads DSGVTQTPKHLITATGQRVTLRCSPRSGDLSVYWYQQSLDQGLQFLIQYYNGEERAKGNILERFSAQQFPDLHSELNLSSLELGDSALYFCASSYNAGNTGELFFGEGSRLTVL.